This T cell receptor beta chain was recorded in a study of tumor-infiltrating lymphocytes in primary liver carcinoma. Study background: Stage T1-T3 N0M0 and a size of about 4.2 to 10 cm characterized the tumors.

For each extraction, RNA and DNA were obtained together from around 20-30 mg of unsorted bulk tissue. Starting material of approximately 500 ng total RNA yielded TCR beta cDNA via a constant-region primer. Three-round nested multiplex PCR performed with slightly modified ARM-PCR produced the TCR beta libraries. Amplification in the first two PCR rounds was performed using TRBV1-TRBV30 forward primers and a C-beta reverse primer for 10 cycles each. One entry per CDR3 protein, called by TCRdb with MiXCR from the multiplex PCR reads. The sample holds more than 95,000 distinct CDR3 sequences, approximately 82% seen once. Losses at the gene ends were 6 bases for V and 5 bases for J; bases not matched to a gene: 11. Germline CDR1 LNHDA, CDR2 SQIVND (reference sequence). The CDR3 extends over 16 amino acids. As for this clonotype: Possible read error: a much larger clone is one base away. Without the conserved terminal phenylalanine or tryptophan, this CDR3 likely stems from a read error.

V gene TRBV19 combines with J gene TRBJ1-1; TRBD1 matches at 11 bases. The sample comprised liver tumor tissue from sampling region 3. Subset noted: tumor region T3, left-lateral pole. The origin of this receptor is a man aged 35 to 55 with primary liver carcinoma and hepatitis B virus infection. The CDR3 bases are TGTGCCAGTAGGACGGGACAGGGGGTTGGAGGGACTGAAGCTTTCTAT. It specifies CASRTGQGVGGTEAFY.